Sequencing of this T cell receptor (beta chain) was carried out in a study of lymphopenia after photon versus proton radiotherapy. Study conclusions and caveats: Oligoclonal CD8+ Temra expansion after nadir drove photon patients' diversity drop. Post-nadir TCR diversity decline inversely tracked overall survival among those who died. Better survival with proton therapy was suggested as possible, not demonstrated. Relative stability marked proton patients; photon patients lost diversity and naive cells.

Regarding this clone: No antigen is known for it.

The table came from immunoSEQ multiplex PCR; TCRdb's copy has only in-frame clones and leaves some out. The sample yields 13,000 or so clones, approximately 90% seen once. The CDR3 consists of 15 residues. V was shortened by 0 bases and J by 5 bases, with 11 bases between the two germline ends. The germline V gene has CDR1 SGHRS and CDR2 YFSETQ. The receptor's source is a man between 60 and 75 years old with pancreatic cancer. Material: peripheral blood, obtained from a patient treated with photon-based radiotherapy. The J gene is TRBJ1-4, the V gene TRBV5-1; the D gene is possibly TRBD1 (5 bases). CDR3 in DNA: TGCGCCAGCAGCTTGGGGCATGCAGGGAATGAAAAACTGTTTTTT. Its protein product is CASSLGHAGNEKLFF.